Following are 15 T cell receptor beta chains from one sample sequenced in a study of T cells in Graves' hyperthyroidism and ophthalmopathy. Amplified TCR beta CDR3 regions derived from RNA transcripts. The primer set for the first-round RT-PCR of the TCR CDR3 was HTBI. Via MiXCR, TCRdb re-called the multiplex PCR reads, giving one row per CDR3 protein. The sample yields about 690,000 distinct CDR3 sequences, 15% to 20% seen once. The sequenced sample was blood. Receptors originate from a middle-aged man with Graves' hyperthyroidism.

This clonotype was seen at least ten times. This chain joins TRBV28 and TRBJ2-7; maybe TRBD1 (6 bases). The V end lost 7 bases, the J end lost 2 bases, and 15 bases lay between the germline ends. Germline CDR1 and CDR2: MDHEN and SYDVKM. The length of the CDR3 is 14 residues. This chain's CDR3 is CASIPQGSAYEQYF. For the CDR3, the DNA is TGTGCCAGCATCCCACAGGGTTCGGCCTACGAGCAGTACTTC.

The chain employs TRBV5-5 and TRBJ2-1; 7 bases are shared with TRBD1. The germline CDR1 and CDR2 sequences are SGHKS and YYEKEE (reference sequence). This CDR3 comprises 22 residues. The junction had 22 bases not matched to a gene; V was cut back by 0 bases and J by 1 base. CDR3 coding DNA: TGTGCCAGCAGCTTGGGGGAGAAGGTTTTTCGCCAGGGGGTAATATCCTACAATGAGCAGTTCTTC. Translated: CASSLGEKVFRQGVISYNEQFF.

This clonotype was found many times. The gene calls are TRBV12-3 or TRBV12-4 and TRBJ2-5; 7 nucleotides match TRBD2. The CDR3 has 14 amino acids. Trimming removed 6 bases from V and 5 bases from J; junction bases left unmatched: 9. Written as DNA, the CDR3 is TGTGCCAGCAGCCTTTGGGGGGGGTCTGAGACCCAGTACTTC. This sequence encodes CASSLWGGSETQYF.

This clonotype was seen only a few times. The chain recombines TRBV2 with TRBJ2-3, with TRBD2 matching 9 bases. This CDR3 is built from 14 residues. V dropped 8 bases and J dropped 1; count of bases not matched to a gene: 4. Germline V CDR1 and CDR2: SNHLY, FYNNEI. CDR3 sequence: CASQGLAGTDTQYF. CDR3 DNA: TGTGCCAGCCAGGGACTAGCAGGCACAGATACGCAGTATTTT.

The chain employs TRBV4-3 and TRBJ1-5; tentative D call: TRBD1 (5 bases). V lost 4 bases and J lost 7, with 17 bases in between. CDR1 LGHNA and CDR2 YSLEER come from the germline V gene. This CDR3 contains 15 residues. CDR3 loop: CASSPSGGSGQPQHF. The CDR3 nucleotides read TGCGCCAGCAGCCCCTCTGGGGGGAGTGGACAGCCCCAGCATTTT.

This clonotype was seen at least ten times. The chain couples TRBV7-2 to TRBJ2-7; D remains ambiguous. CDR3 length equals 16 residues. V shed 1 base and J shed 3 bases, with 16 bases lying between them. The germline V gene has CDR1 SGHTA and CDR2 FQGNSA. Written as DNA, the CDR3 is TGTGCCAGCAGCTTAGAAGCAGTTATTCAGGTCTACGAGCAGTACTTC. This codes for CASSLEAVIQVYEQYF.

In its sample, this clonotype was seen a few times. V and J are TRBV4-3 and TRBJ2-6; a weak D match, TRBD2 (5 bases). This CDR3 has 18 amino acids. The ends were cut back, 1 base at V and 4 bases at J, with 17 bases in the middle. Germline V lookup: CDR1 LGHNA, CDR2 YSLEER. CDR3 residues: CASSQGAGSLGGANVLTF. In DNA, the CDR3 is TGCGCCAGCAGCCAAGGCGCGGGTTCCTTAGGAGGGGCCAACGTCCTGACTTTC.

This clonotype was found a few times. The rearrangement links TRBV28 to TRBJ2-1; TRBD2 aligns across 7 bases. In germline, CDR1 is MDHEN, CDR2 SYDVKM. This CDR3 is 17 amino acids long. J gave up 0 bases and V 5 bases, and 10 bases lay outside the gene matches. The CDR3 region has the DNA TGTGCCAGCAGTGGGGGGGTGATGATAAGCTCCTACAATGAGCAGTTCTTC. Translation gives CASSGGVMISSYNEQFF.

This clonotype was picked up a small number of times. The chain combines TRBV20-1 with TRBJ2-3, with D possibly being TRBD2 (6 bases). There are 16 residues in the CDR3. In germline, CDR1 is DFQATT, CDR2 SNEGSKA (reference sequence). The ends were cut back, 5 bases at V and 4 bases at J, with 22 bases in the middle. The CDR3 region has the DNA TGCAGTGCTGGACTTTCCCGAGCGGGCACGGCAGATACGCAGTATTTT. This codes for CSAGLSRAGTADTQYF.

This clonotype was counted a few times. Since no conserved phenylalanine or tryptophan closes the CDR3, a read error is the likely cause. V and J are TRBV19 and TRBJ1-1, with a weak D call TRBD1 (6 bases). Looked up from germline, CDR1 is LNHDA and CDR2 is SQIVND (reference sequence). The CDR3 contains 16 residues. V lost 5 bases and J lost 0, with 16 bases in between. The CDR3 DNA reads as TGTGCCAGTAGTTGGGGACTCGGGACACTGAACACTGAAGCTTTCGTT. Amino acids: CASSWGLGTLNTEAFV.

This chain connects TRBV29-1 to TRBJ1-2; D is uncertain. Germline CDR1 and CDR2: SQVTM and ANQGSEA. The CDR3 spans 12 residues. Trimming removed 2 bases from V and 4 bases from J, with 8 bases in between. For the CDR3, the DNA is TGCAGCGTTGAAATGAACCGCTATGGCTACACCTTC. Its translation: CSVEMNRYGYTF. The full variable domain, completed using reference TRBV29-1 and TRBJ1-2, is SAVISQKPSRDICQRGTSLTIQCQVDSQVTMMFWYRQQPGQSLTLIATANQGSEATYESGFVIDKFPISRPNLTFSTLTVSNMSPEDSSIYLCSVEMNRYGYTFGSGTRLTVV.

The chain employs TRBV29-1 and TRBJ2-5, with 8 positions matching TRBD2. There are 16 residues in the CDR3. Germline lookup yields CDR1 SQVTM and CDR2 ANQGSEA. V dropped 1 base and J dropped 1; count of bases not matched to a gene: 8. CDR3 in amino acids: CSVEATSEDPQETQYF. The CDR3 DNA reads as TGCAGCGTTGAAGCGACTAGCGAAGACCCCCAAGAGACCCAGTACTTC.

This clonotype was detected ten times or more. The CDR3 loop reads CASSLEVENTEAFF. The CDR3 region has the DNA TGTGCCAGCAGTTTAGAGGTGGAGAACACTGAAGCTTTCTTT. The chain combines TRBV28 with TRBJ1-1; D call uncertain. The CDR3 loop spans 14 amino acids. CDR1 and CDR2 (germline): MDHEN, SYDVKM. V was pared by 2 bases and J by 1 base, with 8 bases between.

This clonotype has a handful of counts. This chain uses TRBV7-9 with TRBJ2-2, with no clear D. CDR3 length: 14 amino acids. The germline CDR1 and CDR2 sequences are SEHNR and FQNEAQ (reference sequence). V was cut by 4 bases and J by 6 bases, with 12 bases left in between. Here the CDR3 DNA reads TGTGCCAGCAGCTCCCCTCAGCAAGCCGGGGAGCTGTTTTTT. It encodes CASSSPQQAGELFF.

In this sample, this clonotype turned up a few times. The V and J genes are TRBV11-2 and TRBJ1-2; no definite D call. The CDR3 has 12 amino acids. Trimming took 10 bases from V and 8 from J, leaving 17 bases between them. Per the germline V gene, CDR1 is SGHAT and CDR2 is FQNNGV. CDR3 in DNA: TGTGCCATCGAGCCGGCCCCCGGAGGCTACACCTTC. Translation: CAIEPAPGGYTF.